This TCR beta chain was identified during a study of cytomegalovirus exposure and HLA in healthy donors. Study results and limitations: Later analysis showed most CMV-associated TCR beta chains appearing HLA-restricted.

PCR primers comprised 60 Vbeta and 13 Jbeta primers. Assay: immunoSEQ multiplex PCR; the TCRdb copy retains only in-frame clones and omits some. In the table there are 150,000 or so clones, around 83% of which are singletons. This clone was detected only a few times. Its antigen is currently unknown. CDR3 size: 13 residues. Germline CDR1 and CDR2: SGHVS and FQNEAQ. Deletions cut 2 bases from V and 6 bases from J, with 11 bases between. This TCR came from a woman aged 18-30 years in good health and CMV-seronegative. Source material: PBMCs. The genes are TRBV7-8 and TRBJ2-7; perhaps TRBD2 as D (5 bases). This chain's CDR3 is CASSLSGRSEQYF. DNA for the CDR3: TGTGCCAGCAGCTTAAGCGGTCGGAGCGAGCAGTACTTC.